A selection of T cell receptor beta chains follows, all from one sample in a study of T cells in localized non-small cell lung cancer. Here immunoSEQ multiplex PCR was the method, and the copy in TCRdb shows in-frame clones only, minus some. The sample records tens of thousands of clones, around nine tenths being singletons. This specimen was peripheral blood, taken before any cancer treatment. All receptors come from a male donor aged 60 or older with stage I squamous cell lung carcinoma. Each CDR3 is given with its conserved first and last residue. A D gene is named only where the DNA matches it firmly. Rows may omit the clone size; those that give it use once, few, many or a size class.

>TRBV15|NA|NA|TRBJ2-5
CATSSPEPQETQYF
TGTGCCACCAGCAGCCCAGAGCCGCAAGAGACCCAGTACTTC
>TRBV6-5|NA|NA|TRBJ1-6
CASRERFYNSPLHF
TGTGCCAGCCGAGAACGGTTTTATAATTCACCCCTCCACTTT
>TRBV6-6|NA|NA|TRBJ1-1
CASSQDQGEAFF
TGTGCCAGCAGTCAAGACCAGGGGGAAGCTTTCTTT
>TRBV19|NA|NA|TRBJ2-3
CASSIDLSTDTQYF
TGTGCCAGTAGTATAGATCTGAGCACAGATACGCAGTATTTT
>TRBV6-6|NA|NA|TRBJ2-2
CASKANTGELFF
TGTGCCAGCAAGGCAAACACCGGGGAGCTGTTTTTT
>TRBV28|NA|NA|TRBJ2-5
CASSFLGAGEETQYF
TGTGCCAGCAGTTTTCTCGGTGCGGGTGAAGAGACCCAGTACTTC
>TRBV5-4|NA|NA|TRBJ2-6
CASSLMLSGANVLTF
TGTGCCAGCAGCTTAATGCTCTCTGGGGCCAACGTCCTGACTTTC
>TRBV29-1|NA|NA|TRBJ2-1
CSVEEAYEQFF
TGCAGCGTTGAAGAGGCTTATGAGCAGTTCTTC
>TRBV30|few|TRBD1|TRBJ1-1
CAWREDRMNTEAFF
TGTGCCTGGAGGGAGGACAGGATGAACACTGAAGCTTTCTTT
>TRBV29-1|NA|NA|TRBJ1-1
CSENRGNTEAFF
TGCAGCGAGAATAGGGGAAACACTGAAGCTTTCTTT
>TRBV10-3|few|NA|TRBJ1-1
CAIGTGRAFF
TGTGCCATCGGCACTGGGAGAGCTTTCTTT
>TRBV28|NA|NA|TRBJ2-5
CASSLPPQETQYF
TGTGCCAGCAGTTTACCTCCCCAAGAGACCCAGTACTTC
>TRBV7-3|NA|NA|TRBJ2-1
CASSLTAASDEQFF
TGTGCCAGCAGCTTAACGGCTGCGTCGGATGAGCAGTTCTTC
>TRBV30|once|NA|TRBJ1-4
CAWSYTGSPNEKLFF
TGTGCCTGGAGTTACACAGGGTCACCTAATGAAAAACTGTTTTTT
>TRBV18|NA|TRBD2|TRBJ2-3
CASSPVKTSGGTDTQYF
TGTGCCAGCTCACCGGTTAAGACTAGCGGGGGCACAGATACGCAGTATTTT
>TRBV6-1|NA|NA|TRBJ2-1
CASTAGDHNEQFF
TGTGCCAGCACGGCAGGGGATCACAATGAGCAGTTCTTC
>TRBV19|NA|TRBD1|TRBJ2-7
CASSISTGRSYEQYF
TGTGCCAGTAGTATCTCGACAGGGCGGTCCTACGAGCAGTACTTC
>TRBV6-6|NA|NA|TRBJ2-5
CASSPTGQEQYF
TGTGCCAGCAGTCCCACGGGGCAAGAGCAGTACTTC
>TRBV5-1|NA|TRBD2|TRBJ2-5
CASSRGDYSGETQYF
TGCGCCAGCAGCCGAGGGGACTACTCAGGAGAGACCCAGTACTTC
>TRBV2|NA|TRBD1|TRBJ2-5
CASSWDRGLQETQYF
TGTGCCAGCAGTTGGGACAGGGGATTACAAGAGACCCAGTACTTC
>TRBV9|NA|NA|TRBJ2-2
CASQTGTNTGELFF
TGTGCCAGCCAAACAGGGACGAACACCGGGGAGCTGTTTTTT
>TRBV19|NA|TRBD1|TRBJ2-3
CASRDRGRADTQYF
TGTGCCAGTAGGGACAGGGGGCGGGCAGATACGCAGTATTTT
>TRBV6-1|NA|TRBD1|TRBJ1-5
CASSSDTGGGQPQHF
TGTGCCAGCAGTTCGGATACAGGGGGCGGTCAGCCCCAGCATTTT
>TRBV21-1|NA|NA|TRBJ2-7
CASSIVSYEQYF
TGTGCCAGCAGCATCGTCTCCTACGAGCAGTACTTC
>TRBV7-8|NA|NA|TRBJ2-5
CASSQEETQYF
TGTGCCAGCAGCCAAGAAGAGACCCAGTACTTC
>TRBV25-1|NA|NA|TRBJ1-2
CASSDATLTVAYGYTF
TGTGCCAGCAGTGACGCAACGTTGACAGTCGCCTATGGCTACACCTTC
>TRBV6-1|NA|NA|TRBJ2-5
CASSSRAMKETQYF
TGTGCCAGCAGTTCCCGGGCCATGAAAGAGACCCAGTACTTC
>TRBV18|few|NA|TRBJ1-1
CASSPSGSSSVAFF
TGTGCCAGCTCACCCTCGGGGAGTTCCTCGGTAGCTTTCTTT
>TRBV10-3|NA|NA|TRBJ1-1
CAIRPLPGSNTEAFF
TGTGCCATCAGGCCACTTCCCGGTTCCAACACTGAAGCTTTCTTT
>TRBV2|NA|NA|TRBJ2-7
CASSDETTQQYF
TGTGCCAGCAGTGACGAGACAACGCAGCAGTACTTC
>TRBV5-4|NA|NA|TRBJ2-2
CASSLGGNTGELFF
TGTGCCAGCAGCTTGGGAGGTAACACCGGGGAGCTGTTTTTT
>TRBV4-1|NA|TRBD2|TRBJ2-7
CASSQPGLANEQYF
TGCGCCAGCAGCCAGCCGGGACTAGCGAACGAGCAGTACTTC
>TRBV10-3|few|NA|TRBJ1-2
CAISVGEDYGYTF
TGTGCCATCAGTGTTGGGGAGGACTATGGCTACACCTTC
>TRBV10-3|NA|NA|TRBJ1-5
CAISEGRWNQPQHF
TGTGCCATCAGTGAAGGACGGTGGAATCAGCCCCAGCATTTT
>TRBV6-5|NA|NA|TRBJ1-4
CASSKPGGAREKLFF
TGTGCCAGCAGTAAGCCTGGGGGCGCACGGGAAAAACTGTTTTTT
>TRBV30|NA|NA|TRBJ1-6
CAWSVFSSPLHF
TGTGCCTGGAGTGTCTTTTCTTCACCCCTCCACTTT